The clone carrying this TCR beta chain occurred a few times. TCRdb called the RT-PCR reads again in MiXCR, with one record for every CDR3 protein. The table shows about a million distinct CDR3 sequences, with under 20% occurring only once. The sample is drawn from a study of patients and donors after allogeneic stem cell transplantation. Looked up from germline, CDR1 is KGHDR and CDR2 is SFDVKD. The CDR3 runs to 16 residues. V lost 5 bases and J lost 4; bases outside the gene matches: 11. This TCR derives from a human donor who was either an allogeneic HSCT recipient or a stem cell or donor lymphocyte infusion donor (not recorded which). It is not recorded whose cells these are; they may come from a transplant donor. Sequencing was carried out using blood, either unsorted or a sorted T cell fraction (not recorded which). This rearrangement joins TRBV24-1 to TRBJ1-1; 8 bases fit TRBD1. The CDR3 reads CATSAKRTGSITEAFF. In nucleotides, the CDR3 is TGTGCCACCAGTGCCAAAAGGACAGGGAGTATCACTGAAGCTTTCTTT.